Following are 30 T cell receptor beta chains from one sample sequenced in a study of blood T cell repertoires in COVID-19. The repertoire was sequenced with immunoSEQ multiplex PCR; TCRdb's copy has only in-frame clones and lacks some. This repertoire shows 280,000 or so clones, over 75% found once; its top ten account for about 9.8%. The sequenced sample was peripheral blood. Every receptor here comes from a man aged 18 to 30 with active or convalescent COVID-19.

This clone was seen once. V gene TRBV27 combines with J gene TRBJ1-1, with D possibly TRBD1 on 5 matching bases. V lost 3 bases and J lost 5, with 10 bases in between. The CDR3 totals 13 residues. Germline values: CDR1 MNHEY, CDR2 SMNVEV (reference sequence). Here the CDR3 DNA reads TGTGCCAGCAGTTTCCAGGGTAGAACTGAAGCTTTCTTT. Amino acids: CASSFQGRTEAFF.

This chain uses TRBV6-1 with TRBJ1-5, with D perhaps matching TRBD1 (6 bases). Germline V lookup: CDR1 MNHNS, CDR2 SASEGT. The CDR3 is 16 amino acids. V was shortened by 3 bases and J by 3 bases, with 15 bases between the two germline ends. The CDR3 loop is CASSDIFGQYNQPQHF. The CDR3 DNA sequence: TGTGCCAGCAGTGATATCTTCGGACAGTACAATCAGCCCCAGCATTTT.

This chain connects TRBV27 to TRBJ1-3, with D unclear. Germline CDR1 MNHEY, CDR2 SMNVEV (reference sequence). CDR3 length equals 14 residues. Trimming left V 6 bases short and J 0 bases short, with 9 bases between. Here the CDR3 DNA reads TGTGCCAGCAGCCCGACACTCTCTGGAAACACCATATATTTT. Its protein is CASSPTLSGNTIYF.

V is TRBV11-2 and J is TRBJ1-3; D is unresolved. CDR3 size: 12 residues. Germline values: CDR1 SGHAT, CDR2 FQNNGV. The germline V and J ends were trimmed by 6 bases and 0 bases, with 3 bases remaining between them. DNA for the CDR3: TGTGCCAGCAGATACTCTGGAAACACCATATATTTT. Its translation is CASRYSGNTIYF.

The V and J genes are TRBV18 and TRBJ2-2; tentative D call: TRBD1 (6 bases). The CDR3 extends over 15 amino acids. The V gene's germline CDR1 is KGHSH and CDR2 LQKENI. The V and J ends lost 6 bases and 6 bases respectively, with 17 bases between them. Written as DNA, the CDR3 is TGTGCCAGCTCGCAGACAGGTGGGCCCTCCGGGGAGCTGTTTTTT. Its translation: CASSQTGGPSGELFF.

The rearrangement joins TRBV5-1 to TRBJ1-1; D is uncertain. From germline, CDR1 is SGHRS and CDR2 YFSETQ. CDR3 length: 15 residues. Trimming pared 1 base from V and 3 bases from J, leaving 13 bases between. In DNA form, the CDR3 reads TGCGCCAGCAGCTTGCAACCCAGTCGGGACACTGAAGCTTTCTTT. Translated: CASSLQPSRDTEAFF.

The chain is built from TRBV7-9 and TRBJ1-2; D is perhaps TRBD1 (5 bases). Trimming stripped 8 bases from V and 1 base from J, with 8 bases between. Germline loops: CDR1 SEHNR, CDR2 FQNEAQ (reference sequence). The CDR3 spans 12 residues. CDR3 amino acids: CASGTHNYGYTF. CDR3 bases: TGTGCCAGCGGGACTCATAACTATGGCTACACCTTC.

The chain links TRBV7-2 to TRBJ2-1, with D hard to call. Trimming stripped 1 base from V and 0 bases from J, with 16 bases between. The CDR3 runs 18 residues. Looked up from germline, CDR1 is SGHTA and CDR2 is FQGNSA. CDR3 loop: CASSLVWARRDSYNEQFF. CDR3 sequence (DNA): TGTGCCAGCAGCTTAGTTTGGGCCCGCCGAGACTCCTACAATGAGCAGTTCTTC.

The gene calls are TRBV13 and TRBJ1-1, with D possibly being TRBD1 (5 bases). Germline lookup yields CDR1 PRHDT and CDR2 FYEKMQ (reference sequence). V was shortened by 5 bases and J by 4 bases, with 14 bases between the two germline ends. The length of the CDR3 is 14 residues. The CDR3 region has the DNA TGTGCCAGCAGCCGAAACGGGGGGGGCACTGAAGCTTTCTTT. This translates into CASSRNGGGTEAFF. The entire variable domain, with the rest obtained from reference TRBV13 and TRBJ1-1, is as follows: AAGVIQSPRHLIKEKRETATLKCYPIPRHDTVYWYQQGPGQDPQFLISFYEKMQSDKGSIPDRFSAQQFSDYHSELNMSSLELGDSALYFCASSRNGGGTEAFFGQGTRLTVV.

DNA for the CDR3: TGTGCCAGCAGCCCTGGACACTTCCGAGGATACGAGCAGTACTTC. Protein: CASSPGHFRGYEQYF. The V and J genes are TRBV3-1 (or the pseudogene TRBV3-2) and TRBJ2-7; D is possibly TRBD1 (5 bases). CDR1 and CDR2 from the germline V gene are LGHDT and YNNKEL (reference sequence). Trimming removed 4 bases from V and 4 bases from J, with 17 bases in between. This CDR3 is built from 15 residues.

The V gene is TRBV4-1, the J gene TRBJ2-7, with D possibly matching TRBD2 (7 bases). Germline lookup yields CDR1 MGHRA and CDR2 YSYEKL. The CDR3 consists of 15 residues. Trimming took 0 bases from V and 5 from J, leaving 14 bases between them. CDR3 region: CASSQEGRGAHEQYF. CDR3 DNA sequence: TGCGCCAGCAGCCAAGAGGGACGGGGGGCGCACGAGCAGTACTTC.

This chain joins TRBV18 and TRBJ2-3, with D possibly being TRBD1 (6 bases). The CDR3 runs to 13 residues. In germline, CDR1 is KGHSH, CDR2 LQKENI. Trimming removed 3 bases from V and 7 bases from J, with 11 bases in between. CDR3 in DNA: TGTGCCAGCTCACCGGGGGCGTCAAATACGCAGTATTTT. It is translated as CASSPGASNTQYF.

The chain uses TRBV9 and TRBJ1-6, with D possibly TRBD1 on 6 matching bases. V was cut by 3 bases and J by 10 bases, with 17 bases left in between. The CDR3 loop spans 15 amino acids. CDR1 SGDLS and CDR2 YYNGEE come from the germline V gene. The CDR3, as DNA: TGTGCCAGCAGCGCCCCACAGGGAATCGAGTCACCCCTCCACTTT. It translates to CASSAPQGIESPLHF.

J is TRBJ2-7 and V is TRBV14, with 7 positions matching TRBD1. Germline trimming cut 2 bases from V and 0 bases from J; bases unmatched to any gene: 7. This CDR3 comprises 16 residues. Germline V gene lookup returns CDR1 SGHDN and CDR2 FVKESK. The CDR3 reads CASSQLPGTASYEQYF. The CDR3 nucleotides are TGTGCCAGCAGCCAACTTCCCGGGACAGCCTCCTACGAGCAGTACTTC.

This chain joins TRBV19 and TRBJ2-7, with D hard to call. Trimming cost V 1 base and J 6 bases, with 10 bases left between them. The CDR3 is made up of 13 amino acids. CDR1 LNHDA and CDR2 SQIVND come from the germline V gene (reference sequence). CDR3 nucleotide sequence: TGTGCCAGTAGTATAGCTCTGGGCTCCGAGCAGTACTTC. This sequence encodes CASSIALGSEQYF.

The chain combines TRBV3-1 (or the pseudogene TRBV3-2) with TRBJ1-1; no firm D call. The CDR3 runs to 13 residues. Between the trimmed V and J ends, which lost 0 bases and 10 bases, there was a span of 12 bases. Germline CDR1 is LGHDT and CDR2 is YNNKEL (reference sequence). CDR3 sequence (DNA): TGTGCCAGCAGCCAAGATAATGGACGGGGAGCTTTCTTT. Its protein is CASSQDNGRGAFF.

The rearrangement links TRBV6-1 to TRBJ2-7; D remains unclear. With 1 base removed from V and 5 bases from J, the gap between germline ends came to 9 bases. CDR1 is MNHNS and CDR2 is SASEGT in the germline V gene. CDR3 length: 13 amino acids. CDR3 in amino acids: CASSEVSVHEQYF. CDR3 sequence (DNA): TGTGCCAGCAGTGAAGTCAGTGTCCACGAGCAGTACTTC.

This CDR3 reads CASSIAGGTDTQYF. CDR3 DNA: TGTGCCAGTAGTATTGCCGGAGGGACGGATACGCAGTATTTT. This sequence joins TRBV19 and TRBJ2-3; D is perhaps TRBD2 (6 bases). This CDR3 spans 14 amino acids. V was shortened by 3 bases and J by 6 bases, with 13 bases between the two germline ends. Germline V CDR1 and CDR2: LNHDA, SQIVND (reference sequence).

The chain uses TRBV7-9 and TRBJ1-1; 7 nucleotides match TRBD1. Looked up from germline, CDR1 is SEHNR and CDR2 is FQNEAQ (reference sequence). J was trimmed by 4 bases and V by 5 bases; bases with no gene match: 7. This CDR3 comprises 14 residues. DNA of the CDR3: TGTGCCAGCAGCCCGAGGGGGCAGGGCACTGAAGCTTTCTTT. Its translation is CASSPRGQGTEAFF. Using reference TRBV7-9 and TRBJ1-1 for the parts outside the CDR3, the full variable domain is DTGVSQNPRHKITKRGQNVTFRCDPISEHNRLYWYRQTLGQGPEFLTYFQNEAQLEKSRLLSDRFSAERPKGSFSTLEIQRTEQGDSAMYLCASSPRGQGTEAFFGQGTRLTVV.

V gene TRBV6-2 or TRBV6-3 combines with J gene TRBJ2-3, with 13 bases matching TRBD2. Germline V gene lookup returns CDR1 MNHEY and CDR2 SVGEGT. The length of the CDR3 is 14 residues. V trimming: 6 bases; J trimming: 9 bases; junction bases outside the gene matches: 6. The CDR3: CASSRGTSGVTQYF. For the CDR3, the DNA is TGTGCCAGCAGCCGCGGGACTAGCGGGGTGACGCAGTATTTT.

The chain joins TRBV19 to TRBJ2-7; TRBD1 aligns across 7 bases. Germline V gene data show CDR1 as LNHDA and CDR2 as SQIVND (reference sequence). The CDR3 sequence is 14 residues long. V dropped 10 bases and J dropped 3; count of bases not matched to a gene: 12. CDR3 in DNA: TGTGCCACTACACCCGGGACAGCGGTCTACGAGCAGTACTTC. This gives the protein CATTPGTAVYEQYF.

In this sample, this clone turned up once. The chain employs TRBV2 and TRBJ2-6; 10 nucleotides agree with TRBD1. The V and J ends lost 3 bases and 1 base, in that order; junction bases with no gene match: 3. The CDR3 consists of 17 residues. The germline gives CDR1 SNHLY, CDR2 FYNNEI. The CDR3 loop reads CASSDRDRGSGANVLTF. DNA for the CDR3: TGTGCCAGCAGTGATAGGGACAGGGGATCTGGGGCCAACGTCCTGACTTTC.

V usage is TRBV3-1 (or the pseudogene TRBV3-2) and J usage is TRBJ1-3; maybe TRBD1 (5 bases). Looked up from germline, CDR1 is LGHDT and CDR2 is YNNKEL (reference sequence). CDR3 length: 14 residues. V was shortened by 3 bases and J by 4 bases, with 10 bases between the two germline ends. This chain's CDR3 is CASSHQGSGNTIYF. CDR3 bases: TGTGCCAGCAGCCATCAGGGATCCGGAAACACCATATATTTT.

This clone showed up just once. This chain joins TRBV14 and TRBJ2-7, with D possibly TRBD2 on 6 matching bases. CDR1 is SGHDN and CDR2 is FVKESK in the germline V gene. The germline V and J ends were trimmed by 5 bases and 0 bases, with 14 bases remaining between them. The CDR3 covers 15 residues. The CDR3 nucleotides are TGTGCCAGCAGCTTGGTCGGGGGTGACTCCTACGAGCAGTACTTC. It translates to CASSLVGGDSYEQYF. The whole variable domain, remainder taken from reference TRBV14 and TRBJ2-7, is EAGVTQFPSHSVIEKGQTVTLRCDPISGHDNLYWYRRVMGKEIKFLLHFVKESKQDESGMPNNRFLAERTGGTYSTLKVQPAELEDSGVYFCASSLVGGDSYEQYFGPGTRLTVT.

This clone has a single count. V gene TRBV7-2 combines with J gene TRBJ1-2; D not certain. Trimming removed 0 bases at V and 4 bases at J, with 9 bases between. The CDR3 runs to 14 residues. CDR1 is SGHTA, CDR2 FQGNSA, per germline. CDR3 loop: CASSLAEDLYGYTF. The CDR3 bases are TGTGCCAGCAGCTTAGCGGAGGATCTCTATGGCTACACCTTC.

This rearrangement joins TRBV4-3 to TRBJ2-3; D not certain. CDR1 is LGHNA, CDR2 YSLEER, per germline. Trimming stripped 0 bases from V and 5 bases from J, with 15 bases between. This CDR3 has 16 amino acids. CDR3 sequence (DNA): TGCGCCAGCAGCCAAGACGACTTCCCAAGGAGAGATACGCAGTATTTT. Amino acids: CASSQDDFPRRDTQYF.

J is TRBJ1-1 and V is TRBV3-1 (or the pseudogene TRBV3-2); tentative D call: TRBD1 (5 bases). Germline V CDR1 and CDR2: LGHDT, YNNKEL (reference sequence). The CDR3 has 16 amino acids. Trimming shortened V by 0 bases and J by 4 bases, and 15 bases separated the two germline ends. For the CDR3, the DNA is TGTGCCAGCAGCCAAGATGCCAGGGTGGATGGCACTGAAGCTTTCTTT. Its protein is CASSQDARVDGTEAFF.

This chain's CDR3 is CASSLGGRINIQYF. The CDR3 coding sequence is TGCGCCAGCAGCTTGGGGGGGCGTATAAACATTCAGTACTTC. The rearrangement links TRBV5-1 to TRBJ2-4; possible D gene TRBD1, 6 bases. Per the germline V gene, CDR1 is SGHRS and CDR2 is YFSETQ. The CDR3 is made up of 14 amino acids. The V and J ends lost 0 bases and 6 bases respectively, with 10 bases between them.

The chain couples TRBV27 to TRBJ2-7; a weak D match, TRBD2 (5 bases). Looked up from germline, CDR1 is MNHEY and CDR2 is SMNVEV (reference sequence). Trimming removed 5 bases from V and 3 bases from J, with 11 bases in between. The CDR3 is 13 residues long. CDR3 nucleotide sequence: TGTGCCAGCAGTACCCCAGGAGGCTACGAGCAGTACTTC. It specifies CASSTPGGYEQYF.

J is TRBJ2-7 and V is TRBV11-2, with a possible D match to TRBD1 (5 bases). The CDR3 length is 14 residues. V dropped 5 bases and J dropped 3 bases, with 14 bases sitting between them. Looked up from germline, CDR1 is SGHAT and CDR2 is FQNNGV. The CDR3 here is CASSPGYPSYEQYF. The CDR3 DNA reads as TGTGCCAGCAGCCCAGGGTACCCCAGCTACGAGCAGTACTTC.